The T cell receptor beta chain under discussion was sequenced for a study of blood T cell repertoires in COVID-19. This CDR3 comprises 15 residues. The germline CDR1 and CDR2 sequences are MDHEN and SYDVKM. J was trimmed by 4 bases and V by 1 base; bases with no gene match: 4. Produced via immunoSEQ multiplex PCR; TCRdb's table is partial and in-frame only. Of 120,000 to 150,000 clones in the sample, around four fifths were seen once. The sample comprised peripheral blood. This receptor was taken from a human donor in a cohort sampled during active COVID-19. The chain couples TRBV28 to TRBJ1-1; 9 bases match TRBD1. The CDR3: CASSLLRTGVTEAFF. DNA for the CDR3: TGTGCCAGCAGTTTATTGAGGACAGGGGTCACTGAAGCTTTCTTT.